This record looks at one T cell receptor beta chain sequence and its context. A junction end diverges from the germline sequence, so it may reflect a read error. Three rounds of nested PCR, following a modified ARM-PCR protocol, produced the TCRbeta library. MiXCR, run by TCRdb on the multiplex PCR reads, gives a single entry per CDR3 protein. The data hold roughly 82,000 distinct CDR3 sequences, with about 77% observed a single time. The germline gives CDR1 ENHRY, CDR2 SYGVKD. The CDR3 extends over 16 amino acids. The data were taken from a study of tumor and adjacent non-tumor tissue in lung cancer. RNA was extracted from bulk tissue without any cell sorting. The normal lung tissue was taken more than 3 cm from the tumor edge.

This clonotype was obtained from a woman in her 50s with non-small cell lung cancer. The V and J genes are TRBV10-3 and TRBJ2-7; a possible D gene is TRBD2 (6 bases). The source material was distant non-tumor lung tissue. The CDR3 sequence is CAISDEGAGYSHEHYF. The CDR3, as DNA: TGTGCCATCAGTGATGAGGGTGCGGGGTACTCCCACGAGCACTACTTC.